This TCR beta chain stems from a study of neurological immune-mediated disorders. Study details: Of the approximately 35 patients who had multiple sclerosis, about 30 had the relapsing-remitting form and 3 had the secondary progressive form.

This clonotype was seen repeatedly, ten times or more. The CDR3 consists of 15 residues. Trimming pared 5 bases from V and 0 bases from J, leaving 13 bases between. Germline-derived CDR1 and CDR2 are DFQATT and SNEGSKA (reference sequence). TCRdb re-called the 5' RACE reads through MiXCR, storing one row per CDR3 protein. This sample has approximately 60,000 distinct CDR3 sequences, with about 4% found just once. The clonotype was recovered from a man in his fifties or sixties with multiple sclerosis. Sequencing input: PBMCs. The chain links TRBV20-1 to TRBJ2-2; D unclear. The CDR3 here is CSAFEARSNTGELFF. The CDR3 region has the DNA TGCAGTGCTTTTGAGGCAAGATCGAACACCGGGGAGCTGTTTTTT.